This entry features one TCR beta chain sequence. This entry is derived from a study of early T cells in non-severe SARS-CoV-2 infection. Across the whole study: Chains were not paired, and sequencing was done on bulk RNA from unsorted whole blood.

In the library, individual cDNA molecules carried attached unique molecular identifiers. Using its own MiXCR run on the 5' RACE reads, TCRdb lists one record per CDR3 protein. This table holds approximately 76,000 distinct CDR3 sequences, over 9% found once. Germline V CDR1 and CDR2: MNHEY, SVGEGT. Between the trimmed V and J ends, which lost 5 bases and 3 bases, there was a span of 14 bases. The CDR3 loop spans 15 amino acids. The TCR was taken from an adult who was a healthcare worker with PCR-confirmed SARS-CoV-2 infection or an uninfected control (not recorded which). V usage is TRBV6-2 or TRBV6-3 and J usage is TRBJ2-1; D remains unclear. Input material: whole blood. The CDR3 spells CASSPNRRVYNEQFF. The CDR3 DNA sequence: TGTGCCAGCAGTCCCAATCGCCGGGTCTACAATGAGCAGTTCTTC.